The 32 T cell receptor beta chains listed next were all sequenced from one sample in a study of CD8 T cells in Susac syndrome. After extraction with the RNeasy kit, about 0.5 to 1 ug of the RNA was reverse transcribed using random hexamers. In TCRdb, the immunoSEQ multiplex PCR reads were re-called with MiXCR into one record per CDR3 protein. The repertoire holds 130,000 to 150,000 distinct CDR3 sequences, with around 94% as singletons. What was sequenced was CD4+ T cells from PBMCs. These receptors were collected from a human donor in good health.

The gene calls are TRBV28 and TRBJ2-7; 12 bases fit TRBD2. The V gene end was trimmed by 2 bases and the J gene end by 5 bases; junction bases not matched to a gene: 4. Looked up from germline, CDR1 is MDHEN and CDR2 is SYDVKM. The CDR3 spans 15 residues. The CDR3 DNA is TGTGCCAGCAGTTTACTAGCGGGAGGGCCTGACGAGCAGTACTTC. It yields the protein CASSLLAGGPDEQYF.

V gene TRBV7-2 combines with J gene TRBJ1-2; the D is unclear. V gave up 4 bases and J gave up 0 bases, with 12 bases separating them. Germline loops: CDR1 SGHTA, CDR2 FQGNSA. CDR3 length equals 15 residues. The CDR3 protein is CASSSRRGSNYGYTF. The DNA for the CDR3 is TGTGCCAGCAGCTCCCGCCGGGGTTCTAACTATGGCTACACCTTC.

The chain is built from TRBV7-3 and TRBJ2-1; D ambiguous. Germline lookup yields CDR1 SGHTA and CDR2 FQGTGA. This CDR3 has 14 amino acids. V lost 0 bases, J lost 5 bases, and 8 bases lay in between. CDR3 sequence (DNA): TGTGCCAGCAGCTTAACAGGAGCCCACAATGAGCAGTTCTTC. It specifies CASSLTGAHNEQFF.

V is TRBV9 and J is TRBJ2-7; D is possibly TRBD2 (6 bases). The CDR3 has 14 amino acids. Looked up from germline, CDR1 is SGDLS and CDR2 is YYNGEE. The V end was cut by 3 bases, the J end by 2 bases, with 12 bases between. DNA for the CDR3: TGTGCCAGCAGCGCGGGACGGACTACCTACGAGCAGTACTTC. It yields the protein CASSAGRTTYEQYF. Full variable domain (outside the CDR3, taken from reference TRBV9 and TRBJ2-7): DSGVTQTPKHLITATGQRVTLRCSPRSGDLSVYWYQQSLDQGLQFLIQYYNGEERAKGNILERFSAQQFPDLHSELNLSSLELGDSALYFCASSAGRTTYEQYFGPGTRLTVT.

This chain joins TRBV10-3 and TRBJ2-7, with 9 bases identical to TRBD1. Germline loops: CDR1 ENHRY, CDR2 SYGVKD. V lost 3 bases and J lost 4; bases outside the gene matches: 10. CDR3 length: 16 residues. This CDR3 reads CAISDSPGQGGYEQYF. The CDR3 DNA reads TGTGCCATCAGTGACTCTCCGGGACAGGGTGGGTACGAGCAGTACTTC.

The chain is built from TRBV29-1 and TRBJ2-3; D call uncertain. CDR1 SQVTM and CDR2 ANQGSEA come from the germline V gene. Trimming shortened V by 6 bases and J by 2 bases, and 9 bases separated the two germline ends. The CDR3 extends over 12 amino acids. As DNA, the CDR3 is TGCAGCGTATCCCTACCCACAGATACGCAGTATTTT. Translating it yields CSVSLPTDTQYF.

V and J are TRBV27 and TRBJ1-3, with 8 bases fitting TRBD1. The ends lost 6 bases at V and 2 bases at J; junction bases unmatched: 9. The germline CDR1 and CDR2 sequences are MNHEY and SMNVEV (reference sequence). This CDR3 has 16 residues. CDR3 coding DNA: TGTGCCAGCAGACCCATCGGGACAGGCACTGGAAACACCATATATTTT. Encoded protein: CASRPIGTGTGNTIYF.

The V call is TRBV7-3, the J call TRBJ2-1; 10 positions agree with TRBD2. The V gene end was trimmed by 5 bases and the J gene end by 8 bases; junction bases not matched to a gene: 12. This CDR3 region has 16 residues. In germline, CDR1 is SGHTA, CDR2 FQGTGA. The CDR3 spells CASSQEGAGGPYEQFF. In nucleotides, the CDR3 is TGTGCCAGCAGCCAAGAGGGAGCGGGAGGGCCGTATGAGCAGTTCTTC.

This rearrangement joins TRBV15 to TRBJ1-1; TRBD1 is a possible D gene (6 bases). CDR3 length: 15 residues. The germline V gene encodes CDR1 LNHNV and CDR2 YYDKDF (reference sequence). With 4 bases removed from V and 4 bases from J, the gap between germline ends came to 16 bases. As DNA, the CDR3 is TGTGCCACCAGCAAACCCGTAGGGGGGTCCACTGAAGCTTTCTTT. This translates into CATSKPVGGSTEAFF.

CDR3 residues: CASSPGLVDYGYTF. The CDR3 DNA is TGTGCCAGCTCGCCGGGACTTGTAGATTATGGCTACACCTTC. The gene calls are TRBV18 and TRBJ1-2; TRBD1 might be the D (5 bases). Germline V CDR1 and CDR2: KGHSH, LQKENI. The CDR3 covers 14 residues. The V gene lost 6 bases and the J gene lost 5 bases, with 16 bases spanning the gap. The full variable domain, with the rest looked up from reference TRBV18 and TRBJ1-2, is NAGVMQNPRHLVRRRGQEARLRCSPMKGHSHVYWYRQLPEEGLKFMVYLQKENIIDESGMPKERFSAEFPKEGPSILRIQQVVRGDSAAYFCASSPGLVDYGYTFGSGTRLTVV.

The chain links TRBV12-3 or TRBV12-4 to TRBJ1-2; D is uncertain. CDR3 length: 15 amino acids. V lost 5 bases to trimming and J lost 1 base, with 14 bases between them. CDR3 protein: CASSPVRGGNYGYTF. The DNA for the CDR3 is TGTGCCAGCAGTCCGGTCCGGGGAGGTAACTATGGCTACACCTTC.

The chain uses TRBV20-1 and TRBJ1-5; 7 bases line up with TRBD1. V was pared by 3 bases and J by 0 bases, with 2 bases of the junction left unmatched. There are 14 residues in the CDR3. The germline V gene encodes CDR1 DFQATT and CDR2 SNEGSKA (reference sequence). CDR3 in amino acids: CSARGQYSNQPQHF. CDR3 coding DNA: TGCAGTGCTAGGGGACAGTATAGCAATCAGCCCCAGCATTTT.

The chain carries TRBV28 and TRBJ1-1; possible D gene TRBD1, 6 bases. The CDR3 spans 11 residues. The V end lost 4 bases, the J end lost 7 bases, and 7 bases lay between the germline ends. The germline gives CDR1 MDHEN, CDR2 SYDVKM. The CDR3 region has the DNA TGTGCCAGCAGTTGGGGGCTTGAAGCTTTCTTT. Encoded protein: CASSWGLEAFF.

The chain recombines TRBV19 with TRBJ2-5; 9 bases fit TRBD1. V dropped 0 bases and J dropped 2; count of bases not matched to a gene: 13. In germline, CDR1 is LNHDA, CDR2 SQIVND (reference sequence). The CDR3 length is 19 residues. This CDR3 is CASSIDRGSGQGGQETQYF. The DNA for the CDR3 is TGTGCCAGTAGTATAGATAGGGGTTCGGGACAGGGCGGACAAGAGACCCAGTACTTC.

The chain uses TRBV4-2 and TRBJ2-4; a possible D gene is TRBD1 (5 bases). In germline, CDR1 is LGHNA, CDR2 YNFKEQ. Trimming left V 1 base short and J 0 bases short, with 10 bases between. The length of the CDR3 is 16 residues. CDR3 loop: CASSQVGDIAKNIQYF. The CDR3 DNA is TGTGCCAGCAGCCAAGTAGGGGATATAGCCAAAAACATTCAGTACTTC.

The rearrangement uses TRBV9 and TRBJ2-1; 7 bases align to TRBD1. J lost 9 bases, V lost 0 bases, and 6 bases had no gene match. CDR1 is SGDLS and CDR2 is YYNGEE in the germline V gene. The CDR3 spans 14 residues. The chain's CDR3 is CASSVALNRGEQFF. CDR3 in DNA: TGTGCCAGCAGCGTAGCTTTGAACAGGGGTGAGCAGTTCTTC.

This chain links TRBV6-5 with TRBJ2-2, with D maybe TRBD1 (6 bases). Per germline, CDR1 MNHEY and CDR2 SVGAGI. The CDR3 has 17 amino acids. V was cut by 0 bases and J by 0 bases, with 11 bases left in between. CDR3 sequence reads: CASSYSPGQTNTGELFF. CDR3 DNA sequence: TGTGCCAGCAGTTACTCCCCGGGACAAACGAACACCGGGGAGCTGTTTTTT.

The chain joins TRBV12-3 or TRBV12-4 to TRBJ2-1, with D perhaps TRBD2 (6 bases). There are 16 residues in the CDR3. V dropped 5 bases and J dropped 0 bases, with 14 bases sitting between them. The CDR3 reads CASSRPLADSYNEQFF. The CDR3 DNA is TGTGCCAGCAGTCGTCCCTTAGCGGACTCCTACAATGAGCAGTTCTTC.

The rearrangement links TRBV20-1 to TRBJ1-2; 7 nucleotides align to TRBD1. V shed 4 bases, J shed 4 bases, and the junction held 9 bases outside the gene matches. This CDR3 has 14 amino acids. Per germline, CDR1 DFQATT and CDR2 SNEGSKA (reference sequence). In DNA, the CDR3 is TGCAGTGCTACCCCCGGGGACAGAAGCTATGGCTACACCTTC. It yields the protein CSATPGDRSYGYTF.

The chain uses TRBV10-3 and TRBJ2-3; 8 bases map to TRBD1. V lost 8 bases, J lost 2 bases, and 6 bases stayed unmatched. Germline lookup yields CDR1 ENHRY and CDR2 SYGVKD. The CDR3 spans 14 residues. CDR3 sequence: CAIRRTGNTDTQYF. The DNA of the CDR3 is TGTGCCATCCGCCGGACAGGGAACACAGATACGCAGTATTTT.

The rearrangement uses TRBV7-2 and TRBJ2-1; no clear D gene. The CDR3 spans 15 residues. Trimming removed 5 bases from V and 6 bases from J, with 17 bases in between. Germline V lookup: CDR1 SGHTA, CDR2 FQGNSA. CDR3: CASSPQWPQLNEQFF. In DNA, the CDR3 is TGTGCCAGCAGCCCCCAGTGGCCTCAGCTCAATGAGCAGTTCTTC.

The chain recombines TRBV20-1 with TRBJ2-3, with no clear D. CDR3 length equals 15 residues. Trimming cost V 0 bases and J 0 bases, with 10 bases left between them. Germline V lookup: CDR1 DFQATT, CDR2 SNEGSKA (reference sequence). CDR3 coding DNA: TGCAGTGCTAGAGATCCGAGGATTAGCACAGATACGCAGTATTTT. As protein: CSARDPRISTDTQYF.

The rearrangement links TRBV27 to TRBJ2-6; D not resolved. The V and J ends lost 2 bases and 3 bases respectively, with 14 bases between them. Germline CDR1 MNHEY, CDR2 SMNVEV (reference sequence). This CDR3 is built from 17 residues. This chain's CDR3 is CASSLRAASGGANVLTF. The CDR3 region has the DNA TGTGCCAGCAGTTTAAGGGCAGCCTCAGGTGGGGCCAACGTCCTGACTTTC.

The chain employs TRBV20-1 and TRBJ2-7; D ambiguous. Trimming left V 3 bases short and J 7 bases short, with 7 bases between. Germline CDR1 and CDR2: DFQATT and SNEGSKA (reference sequence). The CDR3 length is 10 residues. The CDR3 is CSASLGEQYF. DNA of the CDR3: TGCAGTGCTAGCTTGGGGGAGCAGTACTTC.

The chain employs TRBV5-4 and TRBJ2-7; 11 bases align to TRBD2. The V gene's germline CDR1 is SGHNT and CDR2 YYREEE (reference sequence). This CDR3 contains 15 residues. V gave up 2 bases and J gave up 2 bases; unmatched junction bases: 3. The CDR3 protein is CASSFELAGAYEQYF. CDR3 DNA: TGTGCCAGCAGCTTTGAACTAGCGGGAGCCTACGAGCAGTACTTC.

The rearrangement links TRBV29-1 to TRBJ1-1; D perhaps matches TRBD1 (5 bases). With 2 bases removed from V and 5 bases from J, the gap between germline ends came to 12 bases. Germline V gene data show CDR1 as SQVTM and CDR2 as ANQGSEA. The CDR3 is made up of 13 amino acids. The CDR3 DNA is TGCAGCGTTGAATGGCAGGGAGAGACTGAAGCTTTCTTT. It is translated as CSVEWQGETEAFF.

This clonotype was counted a few times. This chain links TRBV5-1 with TRBJ1-1; D not certain. This CDR3 comprises 13 residues. Trimming cost V 2 bases and J 5 bases, with 10 bases left between them. The germline V gene has CDR1 SGHRS and CDR2 YFSETQ. The CDR3 region is CASSFKEGTEAFF. CDR3 DNA: TGCGCCAGCAGCTTTAAGGAGGGTACTGAAGCTTTCTTT.

The chain carries TRBV28 and TRBJ2-1; possible D gene TRBD1, 6 bases. V was clipped by 4 bases and J by 0 bases, with 13 bases between them. Germline V gives CDR1 MDHEN, CDR2 SYDVKM. The CDR3 spans 16 residues. The CDR3 loop reads CASSSIDRNSYNEQFF. The CDR3 DNA follows: TGTGCCAGCAGTTCCATAGACAGGAACTCCTACAATGAGCAGTTCTTC.

This chain connects TRBV7-6 to TRBJ1-2; D gene uncertain. The germline V gene has CDR1 SGHVS and CDR2 FNYEAQ. The CDR3 consists of 15 residues. Trimming pared 3 bases from V and 4 bases from J, leaving 15 bases between. The CDR3 reads CASSFGESAGYGYTF. The CDR3 DNA follows: TGTGCCAGCAGCTTTGGGGAGTCCGCGGGCTATGGCTACACCTTC.

The chain has TRBV24-1 and TRBJ2-3, with D perhaps being TRBD1 or TRBD2 (5 bases each). The V gene's germline CDR1 is KGHDR and CDR2 SFDVKD. Trimming pared 9 bases from V and 0 bases from J, leaving 18 bases between. The CDR3 has 16 residues. In DNA form, the CDR3 reads TGTGCCACCTCCAACCCCGGGACGGCTAGCACAGATACGCAGTATTTT. Amino acids: CATSNPGTASTDTQYF.

This clonotype has just one count. CDR3 bases: TGTGCCAGCAGCAGTCAAGGGGAAGAAAAACTGTTTTTT. This codes for CASSSQGEEKLFF. This chain links TRBV2 with TRBJ1-4; perhaps TRBD1 as D (5 bases). V lost 6 bases and J 8 bases, leaving 13 bases between the germline ends. The V gene's germline CDR1 is SNHLY and CDR2 FYNNEI. This CDR3 has 13 amino acids. Full variable domain (rest looked up from reference TRBV2 and TRBJ1-4): EPEVTQTPSHQVTQMGQEVILRCVPISNHLYFYWYRQILGQKVEFLVSFYNNEISEKSEIFDDQFSVERPDGSNFTLKIRSTKLEDSAMYFCASSSQGEEKLFFGSGTQLSVL.

This chain links TRBV6-1 with TRBJ1-3; D remains unclear. The CDR3 is 13 amino acids. With 3 bases removed from V and 0 bases from J, the gap between germline ends came to 3 bases. Germline CDR1 MNHNS, CDR2 SASEGT. CDR3 in amino acids: CASSDISGNTIYF. The DNA for the CDR3 is TGTGCCAGCAGTGACATCTCTGGAAACACCATATATTTT.